The T cell receptor beta chain under discussion was sequenced for a study of somatic mutations in cytotoxic T cells in rheumatoid arthritis. Overall study: Certain T-cell populations stained with V beta antibodies were FACS-sorted to nearly 100% purity, and V beta1+ cells were TCRB-sequenced.

Germline V gives CDR1 SGHAT, CDR2 FQNNGV. Trimming removed 0 bases from V and 5 bases from J; junction bases left unmatched: 4. The CDR3 contains 15 residues. Comments on this clone: What it binds is unknown.

Positive magnetic bead selection was used to isolate CD4+ and CD8+ cells; purity was checked by flow cytometry. Sequenced by immunoSEQ multiplex PCR; TCRdb stores in-frame clones only, minus some. Here the sample spans 15,000 to 20,000 clones, approximately 80% being singletons. Study-wide findings and caveats: Age was associated with higher CD8+ clonality in rheumatoid arthritis patients, not in healthy controls.

The rearrangement uses TRBV11-2 and TRBJ2-1; 7 positions match TRBD2. This clonotype originated in a woman aged 45-60 years in good health. The source material was CD8+ T cells sorted from blood. The DNA for the CDR3 is TGTGCCAGCAGCTTAGAGGATACTAGCGACAATGAGCAGTTCTTC. Amino acids: CASSLEDTSDNEQFF.